This paragraph covers one TCR beta chain sequence. Its antigen is not known. The data stem from a study of shared clonotypes between healthy human individuals. The V end lost 6 bases, the J end lost 0 bases, and 15 bases lay between the germline ends. This CDR3 region has 16 residues. CDR1 is MNHNY and CDR2 is SVGAGI in the germline V gene (reference sequence). Study-wide results and limits: Depth of sequencing was expected to influence donor clonotype sharing.

TCRdb's table, derived via immunoSEQ multiplex PCR, lists solely in-frame clones and lacks some. The sample includes hundreds of thousands of clones, 75% to 80% of them seen just once. V usage is TRBV6-6 and J usage is TRBJ1-3, with D possibly matching TRBD1 (5 bases). This TCR was recovered from a woman between 35 and 50 years old in good health. Some clones in this sample may be carry-over from other donors' samples. Specimen: PBMCs. The CDR3 DNA sequence: TGTGCCAGCAGCTACGGGGCCGACTACTCTGGAAACACCATATATTTT. This sequence encodes CASSYGADYSGNTIYF.